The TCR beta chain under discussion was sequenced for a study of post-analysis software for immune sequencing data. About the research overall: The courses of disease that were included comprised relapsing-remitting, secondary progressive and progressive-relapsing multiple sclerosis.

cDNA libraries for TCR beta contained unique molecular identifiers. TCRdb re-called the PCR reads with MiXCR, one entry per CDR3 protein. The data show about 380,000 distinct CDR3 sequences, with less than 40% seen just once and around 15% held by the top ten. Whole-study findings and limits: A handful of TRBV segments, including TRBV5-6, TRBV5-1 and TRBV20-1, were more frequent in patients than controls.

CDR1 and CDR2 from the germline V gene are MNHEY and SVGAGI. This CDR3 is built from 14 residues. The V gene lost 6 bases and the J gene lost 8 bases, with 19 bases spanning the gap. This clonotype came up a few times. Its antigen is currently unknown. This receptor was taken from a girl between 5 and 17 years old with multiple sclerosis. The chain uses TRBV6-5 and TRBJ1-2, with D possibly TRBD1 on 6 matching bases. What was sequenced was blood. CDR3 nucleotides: TGTGCCAGCAGACCCCTCACAGGGCTGGGGGGCTACACCTTC. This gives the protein CASRPLTGLGGYTF.